This T cell receptor beta chain was recorded in a study of T cells in Graves' hyperthyroidism and ophthalmopathy. Using RNA transcripts as the source, TCR beta CDR3 regions were amplified. The HTBI primer set served for first-round RT-PCR of the TCR CDR3. TCRdb reprocessed the multiplex PCR reads via MiXCR and lists one record per CDR3 protein. The sample consists of approximately 400,000 distinct CDR3 sequences, about 18% of them appearing once. This clonotype appeared many times. CDR3 length: 17 residues. V was trimmed by 7 bases and J by 2 bases, leaving 18 bases between them. Germline assignment: CDR1 LGHDT and CDR2 YNNKEL (reference sequence). Each 10 ml fresh peripheral blood draw supplied the PBMCs.

The sequencing input was blood. This TCR was sampled from a man in his late teens or twenties with Graves' ophthalmopathy. J is TRBJ1-6 and V is TRBV3-1, with D perhaps matching TRBD1 (6 bases). In DNA, the CDR3 is TGTGCCAGCACCGCGACAGGTCTTAGTACCTATAATTCACCCCTCCACTTT. Translated, it gives CASTATGLSTYNSPLHF.